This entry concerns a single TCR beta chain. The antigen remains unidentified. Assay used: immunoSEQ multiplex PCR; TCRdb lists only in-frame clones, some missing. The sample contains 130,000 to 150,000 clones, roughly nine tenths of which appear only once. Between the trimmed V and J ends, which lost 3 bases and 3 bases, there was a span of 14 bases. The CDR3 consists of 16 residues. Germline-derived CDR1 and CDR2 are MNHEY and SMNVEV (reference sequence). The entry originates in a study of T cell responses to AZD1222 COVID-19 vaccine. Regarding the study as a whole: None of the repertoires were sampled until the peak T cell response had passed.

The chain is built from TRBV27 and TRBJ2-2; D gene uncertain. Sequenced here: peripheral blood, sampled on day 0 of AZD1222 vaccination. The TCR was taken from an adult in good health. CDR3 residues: CASSFQPMADTGELFF. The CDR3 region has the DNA TGTGCCAGCAGTTTCCAACCGATGGCCGACACCGGGGAGCTGTTTTTT.